This T cell receptor (beta chain) was recorded in a study of TIL therapy for anti-PD-1-resistant metastatic lung cancer. On the study more broadly: Most patients had lung adenocarcinoma; several tumors were EGFR-mutant, two ALK-rearranged; half smoked currently or formerly.

The time point here: pre-treatment sample, taken before nivolumab and TIL therapy. Tumor tissue came from excised metastases, mostly pleural nodules or supraclavicular lymph nodes. Enrollment ran from October 2017 to early 2020. Trimming took 4 bases from V and 8 from J; bases not matched to a gene: 10. This CDR3 contains 15 residues. CDR1 is KGHDR, CDR2 SFDVKD, per germline. Sequencing used immunoSEQ v3. Sequencing was performed with immunoSEQ multiplex PCR; in TCRdb, only in-frame clones are kept and a portion is missing. This table holds some 90,000 clones, less than 70% found once. Material: tumor tissue, obtained at baseline. V usage is TRBV24-1 and J usage is TRBJ2-1, with TRBD1 matching over 7 bases. The receptor was derived from a person aged 25-80 years with non-small cell lung cancer. The CDR3 DNA follows: TGTGCCACCAGTGACCCAGACAGGGTCGGGCATGAGCAGTTCTTC. It is translated as CATSDPDRVGHEQFF.